The source of this T cell receptor beta chain is a study of CD8 T cells in ankylosing spondylitis. In this sample, this clonotype turned up a few times. A single record per CDR3 protein comes from TCRdb applying MiXCR to the 5' RACE reads. The sample holds 250,000 to 350,000 distinct CDR3 sequences, around 21% seen once. Sequencing used blood, either unsorted or a sorted T cell fraction (not recorded which). The origin of this receptor is a female donor with ankylosing spondylitis or in good health (not recorded which).

This CDR3 reads CSARRDRDKTQYF. CDR3 bases: TGCAGTGCTCGGAGGGACAGGGACAAGACCCAGTACTTC. The chain combines TRBV20-1 with TRBJ2-5; 9 bases agree with TRBD1. The trim removed 5 bases at V and 6 bases at J, leaving 7 bases unmatched. The CDR3 contains 13 residues. Germline V lookup: CDR1 DFQATT, CDR2 SNEGSKA (reference sequence).